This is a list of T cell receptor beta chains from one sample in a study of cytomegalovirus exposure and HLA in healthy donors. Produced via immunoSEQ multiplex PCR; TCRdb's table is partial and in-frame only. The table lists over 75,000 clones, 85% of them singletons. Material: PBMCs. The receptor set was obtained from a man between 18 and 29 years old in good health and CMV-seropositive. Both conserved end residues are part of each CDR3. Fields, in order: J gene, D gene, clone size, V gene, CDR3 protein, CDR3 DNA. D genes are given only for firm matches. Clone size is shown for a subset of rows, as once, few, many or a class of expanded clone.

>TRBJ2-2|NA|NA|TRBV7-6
CASSLATSGLTGELFF
TGTGCCAGCAGCTTAGCAACGTCCGGTCTCACCGGGGAGCTGTTTTTT
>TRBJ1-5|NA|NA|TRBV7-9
CASSSPGQPQHF
TGTGCCAGCAGCTCGCCGGGACAGCCCCAGCATTTT
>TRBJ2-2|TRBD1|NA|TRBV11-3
CASSSGQGIAGELFF
TGTGCCAGCAGCTCAGGACAGGGAATCGCCGGGGAGCTGTTTTTT
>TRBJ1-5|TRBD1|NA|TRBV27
CASSRQGAYSNQPQHF
TGTGCCAGCAGTCGGCAGGGGGCCTATAGCAATCAGCCCCAGCATTTT
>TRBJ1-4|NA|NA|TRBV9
CASSLTDGGGEKLFF
TGTGCCAGCAGCCTGACTGACGGTGGAGGTGAAAAACTGTTTTTT
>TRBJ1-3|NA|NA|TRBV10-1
CASSSAPGNTIYF
TGCGCCAGCAGCTCCGCGCCAGGGAACACCATATATTTT
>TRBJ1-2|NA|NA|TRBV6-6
CASSSNNYGYTF
TGTGCCAGCAGTTCTAATAACTATGGCTACACCTTC
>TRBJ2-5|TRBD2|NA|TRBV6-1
CASSESGREPETQYF
TGTGCCAGCAGTGAGAGCGGGAGGGAACCAGAGACCCAGTACTTC
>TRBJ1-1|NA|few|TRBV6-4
CASSTNPNTEAFF
TGTGCCAGCAGTACAAACCCGAACACTGAAGCTTTCTTT
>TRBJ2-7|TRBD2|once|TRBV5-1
CASSSEREGYEQYF
TGCGCCAGCAGCTCCGAGCGGGAGGGATACGAGCAGTACTTC
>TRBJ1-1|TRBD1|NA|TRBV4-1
CASSQDGMYRGETEAFF
TGCGCCAGCAGCCAAGATGGGATGTACAGGGGCGAAACTGAAGCTTTCTTT
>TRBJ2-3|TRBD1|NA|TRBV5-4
CASSLGTGSDTQYF
TGTGCCAGCAGCTTGGGGACAGGGTCAGATACGCAGTATTTT
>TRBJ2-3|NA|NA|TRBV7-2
CASSLELAANTQYF
TGTGCCAGCAGCTTAGAACTAGCTGCGAATACGCAGTATTTT
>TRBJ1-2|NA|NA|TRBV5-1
CASSLDTGWGYTF
TGCGCCAGCAGCTTAGACACGGGGTGGGGCTACACCTTC
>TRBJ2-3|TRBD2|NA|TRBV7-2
CASSLGRHSGISTDTQYF
TGTGCCAGCAGCTTAGGAAGGCATAGCGGGATAAGCACAGATACGCAGTATTTT
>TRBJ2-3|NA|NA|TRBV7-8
CASSLEGAGIPSGSTDTQYF
TGTGCCAGCAGCTTAGAGGGGGCGGGAATTCCTAGTGGTAGCACAGATACGCAGTATTTT
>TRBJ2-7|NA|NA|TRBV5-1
CASSLRTTYEQYF
TGCGCCAGCAGCTTAAGGACTACCTACGAGCAGTACTTC
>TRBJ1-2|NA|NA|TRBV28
CASSFSVGGYGYTF
TGTGCCAGCAGTTTTAGTGTAGGGGGTTATGGCTACACCTTC
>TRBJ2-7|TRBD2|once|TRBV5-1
CASSTTSGSSYEQYF
TGCGCCAGCAGCACGACTAGCGGGAGCTCCTACGAGCAGTACTTC
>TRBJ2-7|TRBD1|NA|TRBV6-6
CASSSGTGIYEQYF
TGTGCCAGCAGTTCCGGGACAGGGATCTACGAGCAGTACTTC
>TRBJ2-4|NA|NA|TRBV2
CASSPLMIQYF
TGTGCCAGCAGTCCGTTAATGATTCAGTACTTC
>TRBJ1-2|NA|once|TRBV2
CASSEQGGGYYGYTF
TGTGCCAGCAGTGAACAAGGCGGCGGATACTATGGCTACACCTTC
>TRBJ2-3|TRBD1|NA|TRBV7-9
CASSLSQGADTQYF
TGTGCCAGCAGCTTGTCGCAGGGGGCGGATACGCAGTATTTT
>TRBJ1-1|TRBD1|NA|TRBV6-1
CASKRQGNTEAFF
TGTGCCAGCAAGCGACAGGGAAACACTGAAGCTTTCTTT
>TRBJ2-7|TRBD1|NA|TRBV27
CASSNYRGSDEQYF
TGTGCCAGCAGTAACTACAGGGGATCTGACGAGCAGTACTTC
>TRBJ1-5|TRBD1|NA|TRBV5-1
CASSLTGGWEPQHF
TGCGCCAGCAGCTTGACAGGGGGCTGGGAGCCCCAGCATTTT
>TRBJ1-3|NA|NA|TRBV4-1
CASSQVFGAGGNTIYF
TGCGCCAGCAGCCAAGTTTTTGGGGCCGGGGGAAACACCATATATTTT
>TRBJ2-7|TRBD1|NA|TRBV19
CASSRGQGPYEQYF
TGTGCCAGTTCACGCGGACAGGGGCCCTACGAGCAGTACTTC
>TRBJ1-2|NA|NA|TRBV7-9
CASSGAGRGYGYTF
TGTGCCAGCAGCGGGGCGGGGCGCGGCTATGGCTACACCTTC
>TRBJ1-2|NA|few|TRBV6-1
CASSEVGDYGYTF
TGTGCCAGCAGTGAAGTCGGGGACTATGGCTACACCTTC
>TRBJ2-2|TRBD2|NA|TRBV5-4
CASSRGLAGGTNTGELFF
TGTGCCAGCAGCCGCGGACTAGCGGGAGGGACTAACACCGGGGAGCTGTTTTTT